This T cell receptor beta chain stems from a study of Ad26.COV2.S vaccination and SARS-CoV-2 variants. Documented treatment: 15 to 20 received Ad26.COV2.S at low or high dose, single or two shots; several received placebo; per-sample allocation not given. Sampling happened 63 days after the first vaccine or placebo injection. Here immunoSEQ multiplex PCR was the method, and the copy in TCRdb shows in-frame clones only, minus some. The sample consists of about 400,000 clones, roughly four fifths of them appearing once. V was clipped by 5 bases and J by 3 bases, with 20 bases between them. The germline CDR1 and CDR2 sequences are SGHVS and FNYEAQ. This CDR3 has 16 residues.

This clonotype originated in a person between 18 and 60 years old who received the Ad26.COV2.S COVID-19 vaccine or a placebo. The sequenced sample was peripheral blood, obtained in a trial of Ad26.COV2.S vaccine versus placebo. The rearrangement joins TRBV7-6 to TRBJ2-7, with a weak D call TRBD1 (6 bases). CDR3 nucleotide sequence: TGTGCCAGCAGCCCCGCCCCGGACAGAAAAGGCTACGAGCAGTACTTC. It is translated as CASSPAPDRKGYEQYF.